This is a list of T cell receptor beta chains from one sample in a study of early T cells in non-severe SARS-CoV-2 infection. TCRdb independently ran MiXCR on the 5' RACE reads; one entry per CDR3 protein. The sample includes tens of thousands of distinct CDR3 sequences, roughly 12% of them seen just once. The sequencing here drew on whole blood, taken at baseline. The origin of the receptors is an adult who was a healthcare worker with PCR-confirmed SARS-CoV-2 infection or an uninfected control (not recorded which). Both conserved end residues are part of each CDR3. D genes are given only for firm matches. Expanded clones get a size class; other rows say once, few or many, or leave the size out.

>TRBJ2-2|TRBV19|-|-
CASSIFGASNTGELFF
TGTGCCAGTAGTATTTTCGGGGCATCGAACACCGGGGAGCTGTTTTTT
>TRBJ2-5|TRBV11-2|many|-
CASSVQGPQETQYF
TGTGCCAGCAGCGTGCAGGGACCCCAAGAGACCCAGTACTTC
>TRBJ2-1|TRBV6-1|-|-
CASKGGASYNEQFF
TGTGCCAGTAAGGGGGGTGCCTCCTACAATGAGCAGTTCTTC
>TRBJ1-3|TRBV30|-|-
CAWSVFRNTIYF
TGTGCCTGGAGTGTATTCCGAAACACCATATATTTT
>TRBJ2-7|TRBV20-1|-|-
CSASERRGYEQYF
TGCAGTGCTAGCGAACGGAGGGGCTACGAGCAGTACTTC
>TRBJ1-2|TRBV12-3/TRBV12-4|many|TRBD1
CASIPTGVAHGYTF
TGTGCCAGCATCCCGACAGGGGTGGCTCACGGCTACACCTTC
>TRBJ1-6|TRBV7-2|few|-
CASSFRNSPLHF
TGTGCCAGCAGCTTCCGAAATTCACCCCTCCACTTT
>TRBJ2-3|TRBV7-2|many|-
CASSLGRTTDTQYF
TGTGCCAGCAGCTTAGGACGGACCACAGATACGCAGTATTTT
>TRBJ2-7|TRBV19|many|TRBD2
CASTSGLELTEQYF
TGTGCCAGTACCTCAGGACTAGAACTCACCGAGCAGTACTTC
>TRBJ2-3|TRBV9|many|-
CASSVEASVGIDTQYF
TGTGCCAGCAGCGTAGAGGCTAGCGTCGGGATAGATACGCAGTATTTT
>TRBJ2-5|TRBV5-5|-|-
CASSLEARTQYF
TGTGCCAGCAGCTTGGAGGCGAGGACCCAGTACTTC
>TRBJ1-1|TRBV15|-|-
CATSRGTVLNTEAFF
TGTGCCACCAGCAGAGGGACAGTATTGAACACTGAAGCTTTCTTT
>TRBJ2-1|TRBV29-1|many|TRBD1
CSVEGTVDEQFF
TGCAGCGTTGAGGGGACAGTCGATGAGCAGTTCTTC
>TRBJ1-2|TRBV7-9|few|-
CASSPTVGMREKYGYTF
TGTGCCAGCAGTCCGACGGTCGGTATGCGAGAGAAGTATGGCTACACCTTC
>TRBJ2-3|TRBV4-1|many|-
CASSQEPNTQYF
TGCGCCAGCAGCCAAGAACCGAATACGCAGTATTTT
>TRBJ1-1|TRBV29-1|many|-
CSAAWTFNTEAFF
TGCAGCGCCGCCTGGACATTCAACACTGAAGCTTTCTTT
>TRBJ2-1|TRBV5-1|few|TRBD2
CASSLLAGGNNEQFF
TGCGCCAGCAGCCTGCTAGCGGGGGGAAACAATGAGCAGTTCTTC
>TRBJ2-3|TRBV20-1|-|TRBD2
CSALTREGSHRVRTDTQYF
TGCAGTGCCCTAACCCGGGAGGGTTCGCACAGGGTTCGCACAGATACGCAGTATTTT
>TRBJ1-4|TRBV5-5|-|-
CASSIQRKLFF
TGTGCCAGCAGCATCCAAAGAAAACTGTTTTTT
>TRBJ2-1|TRBV10-3|few|TRBD1
CAISGTGGNEQFF
TGTGCCATCAGTGGGACAGGGGGCAATGAGCAGTTCTTC
>TRBJ2-5|TRBV20-1|many|-
CSANGVRETQYF
TGCAGTGCTAACGGGGTCAGGGAGACCCAGTACTTC
>TRBJ1-4|TRBV7-9|few|-
CASSFFGTNEKLFF
TGTGCCAGCAGCTTCTTTGGTACTAATGAAAAACTGTTTTTT
>TRBJ1-2|TRBV27|few|-
CASSSGARGYGYTF
TGTGCCAGCAGTTCCGGAGCGAGGGGATATGGCTACACCTTC
>TRBJ1-2|TRBV20-1|many|-
CSAPYGTSNGYTF
TGCAGTGCCCCCTACGGGACGTCAAATGGCTACACCTTC
>TRBJ1-1|TRBV20-1|few|-
CSATLPPFGAFF
TGCAGCGCAACGCTTCCCCCCTTTGGAGCTTTCTTT
>TRBJ2-7|TRBV7-9|many|-
CASSVGPTARYEQYF
TGTGCCAGCAGCGTTGGGCCGACAGCCAGGTACGAGCAGTACTTC
>TRBJ2-1|TRBV29-1|-|-
CSVVRGNEQFF
TGCAGCGTTGTACGGGGCAATGAGCAGTTCTTC
>TRBJ2-4|TRBV6-2/TRBV6-3|many|TRBD2
CASLADIAKNIQYF
TGTGCCAGTCTAGCGGACATCGCCAAAAACATTCAGTACTTC
>TRBJ2-3|TRBV13|few|-
CASSLVGGHTQYF
TGTGCCAGCAGCTTAGTCGGGGGACATACGCAGTATTTT
>TRBJ2-5|TRBV5-1|-|-
CASSFQGPGETQYF
TGCGCCAGCAGCTTTCAGGGTCCAGGCGAGACCCAGTACTTC
>TRBJ1-2|TRBV2|-|TRBD1
CASSEIRQGDGYTF
TGTGCCAGCAGTGAAATCAGGCAGGGGGATGGCTACACCTTC
>TRBJ1-2|TRBV12-3/TRBV12-4|few|-
CASSSMTGYGYTF
TGTGCCAGCAGTTCGATGACGGGCTATGGCTACACCTTC
>TRBJ1-3|TRBV30|few|-
CAWSKTFEDTIYF
TGTGCCTGGAGTAAAACTTTTGAGGACACCATATATTTT
>TRBJ2-2|TRBV11-2|-|-
CASSLGRRDTGELFF
TGTGCCAGCAGCCTGGGACGGCGAGACACCGGGGAGCTGTTTTTT
>TRBJ2-3|TRBV2|-|TRBD2
CASKRKRGRYTDTQYF
TGTGCCAGCAAAAGAAAGCGGGGGCGGTACACAGATACGCAGTATTTT
>TRBJ2-4|TRBV6-6|many|-
CASSYDSEANIQYF
TGTGCCAGCAGTTACGACAGCGAGGCAAACATTCAGTACTTC
>TRBJ2-2|TRBV20-1|-|-
CSARGDSDTGELFF
TGCAGTGCTAGAGGGGATTCTGACACCGGGGAGCTGTTTTTT
>TRBJ2-1|TRBV7-9|few|TRBD2
CASSFSTAGNEQFF
TGTGCCAGCAGCTTTTCGACAGCGGGGAATGAGCAGTTCTTC
>TRBJ1-2|TRBV28|-|-
CASSPGTYGYTF
TGTGCCAGCAGTCCAGGAACTTATGGCTACACCTTC
>TRBJ1-1|TRBV12-3/TRBV12-4|-|-
CASSPGPYTEAFF
TGTGCCAGCAGCCCCGGCCCATACACTGAAGCTTTCTTT
>TRBJ1-6|TRBV27|many|-
CASRDRSPYNSPLHF
TGTGCCAGCAGGGATCGATCGCCCTATAATTCACCCCTCCACTTT
>TRBJ2-1|TRBV5-4|-|TRBD2
CASSSGLAGIDEQFF
TGTGCCAGCAGCTCAGGACTAGCGGGGATCGATGAGCAGTTCTTC
>TRBJ1-6|TRBV12-3/TRBV12-4|many|-
CASSPDTYNSPLHF
TGTGCCAGCAGCCCCGACACCTATAATTCACCCCTCCACTTT
>TRBJ1-4|TRBV15|-|-
CATSRDRGFNEKLFF
TGTGCCACCAGCAGAGACAGGGGTTTTAATGAAAAACTGTTTTTT
>TRBJ2-2|TRBV6-4|-|TRBD1
CASSETGQGTTGELFF
TGTGCCAGCAGTGAAACGGGACAGGGAACCACCGGGGAGCTGTTTTTT
>TRBJ1-1|TRBV29-1|few|-
CSVQGQLNTEAFF
TGCAGCGTTCAGGGACAACTGAACACTGAAGCTTTCTTT
>TRBJ2-7|TRBV7-3|many|-
CASSHSGGGVPYEQYF
TGTGCCAGCAGTCACTCTGGCGGGGGCGTACCCTACGAGCAGTACTTC
>TRBJ2-4|TRBV19|-|-
CASSIDRLNIQYF
TGTGCCAGTAGTATAGACCGATTAAACATTCAGTACTTC
>TRBJ2-7|TRBV20-1|-|-
CSAYPKGPSYEQYF
TGCAGTGCTTACCCCAAGGGGCCATCCTACGAGCAGTACTTC
>TRBJ2-2|TRBV25-1|many|-
CASSEQGFGVFAGELFF
TGTGCCAGCAGTGAACAAGGTTTTGGGGTCTTCGCCGGGGAGCTGTTTTTT
>TRBJ2-5|TRBV6-6|few|-
CASSSRNQETQYF
TGTGCCAGCAGTTCCAGAAACCAAGAGACCCAGTACTTC
>TRBJ2-7|TRBV7-2|few|-
CASSLGPGRTGDEQYF
TGTGCCAGCAGCTTAGGTCCCGGACGGACCGGGGACGAGCAGTACTTC
>TRBJ1-1|TRBV10-3|few|-
CAINPRQNTEAFF
TGTGCCATCAACCCGCGGCAGAACACTGAAGCTTTCTTT
>TRBJ2-1|TRBV12-3/TRBV12-4|many|TRBD1
CASSPRGGQGYNEQFF
TGTGCCAGCAGTCCGAGGGGGGGACAGGGCTACAATGAGCAGTTCTTC
>TRBJ2-7|TRBV11-2|-|-
CASSSLGPKGREQYF
TGTGCCAGCAGCTCGCTAGGCCCAAAGGGGCGGGAGCAGTACTTC